Listed below are T cell receptor beta chains from one sample, sequenced in a study of beta chain features in type 1 diabetes. Sequencing used immunoSEQ multiplex PCR; TCRdb keeps in-frame clones, though not all of them. The sample holds 250,000 to 300,000 clones, roughly 8% seen once. The sample was central memory CD4+ T cells from blood. These receptors came from a woman between 18 and 29 years old in good health. The CDR3 runs from the conserved cysteine through the conserved F or W. Fields, in order: D gene, V gene, clone size, J gene, CDR3 DNA, CDR3 protein. D genes are given only for firm matches. Clone size appears in some rows only: once, few, many, or a class for an expanded clone.

TRBD1	TRBV7-2	few	TRBJ1-2	TGTGCCAGCAGCTTAGCCGCAGGGGGCGTCTATGGCTACACCTTC	CASSLAAGGVYGYTF
.	TRBV28	.	TRBJ2-4	TGTGCCAGCAGTATCCCTGGTGGGCACATTCAGTACTTC	CASSIPGGHIQYF
TRBD1	TRBV29-1	.	TRBJ1-2	TGCAGCGTTGATGGACAGGGGACTTCTAACTATGGCTACACCTTC	CSVDGQGTSNYGYTF
.	TRBV4-2	.	TRBJ2-3	TGTGCCAGCAGCCCCTCCCTGCTAGATACGCAGTATTTT	CASSPSLLDTQYF
TRBD1	TRBV29-1	.	TRBJ2-7	TGCAGCGTCGGATTAGGACAGGGAGGCTACGAGCAGTACTTC	CSVGLGQGGYEQYF
.	TRBV5-4	.	TRBJ1-2	TGTGCCAGCAGCTTGGCGACAGATTATGGCTACACCTTC	CASSLATDYGYTF
.	TRBV7-2	few	TRBJ1-2	TGTGCCAGCAGCTTGGGACACACTAACTATGGCTACACCTTC	CASSLGHTNYGYTF
.	TRBV7-3	.	TRBJ2-5	TGTGCCAGCGCTTTCGGGCGGGAAGAGACCCAGTACTTC	CASAFGREETQYF
TRBD2	TRBV23-1	.	TRBJ2-1	TGCGCCAGCACCCCCCGGGGGGTAGCGGGAGGGCCCGTAGCCGACAATGAGCAGTTCTTC	CASTPRGVAGGPVADNEQFF
.	TRBV5-6	many	TRBJ1-5	TGTGCCAGCAGCTTGGCCGGGGGGGATCAGCCCCAGCATTTT	CASSLAGGDQPQHF
.	TRBV5-1	few	TRBJ2-5	TGCGCCAGCACCGATCCGTTGCGCCAAGAGACCCAGTACTTC	CASTDPLRQETQYF